The 30 T cell receptor beta chains presented below share a single source sample, sequenced in a study of shared clonotypes between healthy human individuals. Some clones are missing from TCRdb's copy, which holds only in-frame ones; the method was immunoSEQ multiplex PCR. The sample has 2 million to 2.5 million clones, 85% to 95% seen once. Input material: naive CD4+ T cells from PBMCs. Subset specified: CD45RA+ positively selected. The receptor set was obtained from a man younger than 30 in good health. Some clones in this sample may be carry-over from other donors' samples.

This rearrangement joins TRBV28 to TRBJ1-1; D gene ambiguous. Germline CDR1 MDHEN, CDR2 SYDVKM. The CDR3 extends over 17 amino acids. The V and J ends lost 6 bases and 1 base respectively, with 21 bases between them. The chain's CDR3 is CASRSLVTAYGNTEAFF. CDR3 nucleotide sequence: TGTGCCAGCAGGAGCCTGGTAACGGCCTATGGGAACACTGAAGCTTTCTTT.

The rearrangement links TRBV11-2 to TRBJ2-7; the match to TRBD2 covers 7 bases. V was clipped by 1 base and J by 2 bases; unmatched bases: 8. Per germline, CDR1 SGHAT and CDR2 FQNNGV. The CDR3 runs to 16 residues. CDR3 in DNA: TGTGCCAGCAGCTTAGTTAGCCAGCGGGGACCCTACGAGCAGTACTTC. Residues: CASSLVSQRGPYEQYF.

Of note for this clone: Distinct nucleotide sequences in the sample also encode this CDR3. This chain uses TRBV29-1 with TRBJ2-2; tentatively, D is TRBD2 (6 bases). V lost 4 bases and J lost 2, with 14 bases in between. Per germline, CDR1 SQVTM and CDR2 ANQGSEA. The CDR3 extends over 15 amino acids. The CDR3, as DNA: TGCAGCGTTGTGCCCGGGAGAGGTAACACCGGGGAGCTGTTTTTT. It specifies CSVVPGRGNTGELFF.

Comment on this clone: This sample also contains other DNA sequences that code for the same CDR3. The J gene is TRBJ2-2, the V gene TRBV5-1; 7 bases fit TRBD1. J was trimmed by 0 bases and V by 0 bases; bases with no gene match: 2. The CDR3 has 16 amino acids. The germline CDR1 and CDR2 sequences are SGHRS and YFSETQ. Here the CDR3 reads CASSLVGTANTGELFF. CDR3 coding DNA: TGCGCCAGCAGCTTGGTCGGGACAGCGAACACCGGGGAGCTGTTTTTT.

The chain employs TRBV2 and TRBJ2-7; 7 bases are a match to TRBD1. The CDR3 length is 14 residues. Germline V gene sequence: CDR1 SNHLY, CDR2 FYNNEI. The J segment lost 3 bases and the V segment lost 6 bases, leaving 8 bases of the junction unmatched. Here the CDR3 DNA reads TGTGCCAGCAGCGGACAGGCCATCAACTACGAGCAGTACTTC. The encoded protein is CASSGQAINYEQYF.

A word on this clone: At the DNA level, this CDR3 is encoded by other sequences in the same sample as well. The chain is built from TRBV11-3 and TRBJ2-1; weak D call: TRBD2 (5 bases). This CDR3 contains 14 residues. Trimming left V 4 bases short and J 2 bases short, with 9 bases between. Germline V gene lookup returns CDR1 SGHNT and CDR2 YENEEA. CDR3 sequence: CASSSRGTYNEQFF. CDR3 DNA sequence: TGTGCCAGCAGCTCCCGGGGAACCTACAATGAGCAGTTCTTC.

This clone was observed a single time. The rearrangement joins TRBV6-1 to TRBJ2-4; tentatively, D is TRBD1 or TRBD2 (5 bases each). Germline V gene sequence: CDR1 MNHNS, CDR2 SASEGT. V shed 6 bases and J shed 1 base, with 10 bases lying between them. This CDR3 is built from 14 residues. The CDR3 DNA reads TGTGCCAGCAGAGCTGAGGGGGCCAAAAACATTCAGTACTTC. It encodes CASRAEGAKNIQYF.

Comment on this clone: Other DNA variants within this sample encode the same CDR3. This chain joins TRBV7-2 and TRBJ2-3; 8 bases agree with TRBD2. The CDR3 extends over 16 amino acids. The V gene end was trimmed by 1 base and the J gene end by 2 bases; junction bases not matched to a gene: 5. Looked up from germline, CDR1 is SGHTA and CDR2 is FQGNSA. The CDR3 reads CASSLGLAGDTDTQYF. The CDR3 DNA reads TGTGCCAGCAGCTTAGGTCTAGCGGGTGACACAGATACGCAGTATTTT. Full variable domain (rest looked up from reference TRBV7-2 and TRBJ2-3): GAGVSQSPSNKVTEKGKDVELRCDPISGHTALYWYRQSLGQGLEFLIYFQGNSAPDKSGLPSDRFSAERTGGSVSTLTIQRTQQEDSAVYLCASSLGLAGDTDTQYFGPGTRLTVL.

Regarding this clone: The junction departs from germline at one end; a sequencing error may be responsible. The chain combines TRBV27 with TRBJ2-5; D gene ambiguous. This CDR3 has 11 residues. CDR1 and CDR2 from the germline V gene are MNHEY and SMNVEV (reference sequence). The CDR3 loop is CASSLQGTQYF. The CDR3 DNA sequence: TGTGCCAGCAGTCTACAAGGGACCCAGTACTTC.

The chain employs TRBV2 and TRBJ2-1; D call uncertain. With 11 bases removed from V and 0 bases from J, the gap between germline ends came to 11 bases. In germline, CDR1 is SNHLY, CDR2 FYNNEI. The CDR3 is made up of 13 amino acids. The CDR3 region is CACVLSSYNEQFF. CDR3 DNA sequence: TGTGCCTGCGTGTTATCCTCCTACAATGAGCAGTTCTTC.

Concerning this clone: At one end, the junction sequence differs from germline, possibly due to a read error. This chain uses TRBV4-1 with TRBJ2-1; D not resolved. Germline CDR1 MGHRA, CDR2 YSYEKL. CDR3 length equals 17 residues. DNA of the CDR3: TGCGCCAGCAGCCAAGAAGGGCTCGACCCTTCCTATAATGAGCAGTTCTTC. Amino acids: CASSQEGLDPSYNEQFF.

The chain carries TRBV6-1 and TRBJ2-1; D is perhaps TRBD2 (5 bases). With 10 bases removed from V and 3 bases from J, the gap between germline ends came to 16 bases. Germline V gene sequence: CDR1 MNHNS, CDR2 SASEGT. The CDR3 contains 14 residues. Written as DNA, the CDR3 is TGTGCCACCAGCATTGGAGCGGTCTACAATGAGCAGTTCTTC. It is translated as CATSIGAVYNEQFF.

This clone was detected only once. The J gene is TRBJ1-5, the V gene TRBV4-3; D not certain. This CDR3 contains 16 residues. V lost 0 bases, J lost 5 bases, and 14 bases lay in between. Germline CDR1 is LGHNA and CDR2 is YSLEER. CDR3 sequence (DNA): TGCGCCAGCAGCCAAGATCTTTTGCCAGACGATCAGCCCCAGCATTTT. Translation: CASSQDLLPDDQPQHF.

The chain combines TRBV6-1 with TRBJ2-7; no firm D call. The CDR3 is 13 residues long. Looked up from germline, CDR1 is MNHNS and CDR2 is SASEGT. Trimming took 1 base from V and 5 from J, leaving 9 bases between them. This CDR3 is CASSEGGSDEQYF. The CDR3 bases are TGTGCCAGCAGTGAAGGGGGATCCGACGAGCAGTACTTC.

There are a few counts of this clone. Other DNA sequences in this specimen translate into the identical CDR3. V usage is TRBV5-1 and J usage is TRBJ2-3; no firm D call. The CDR3 sequence is 13 residues long. V gave up 1 base and J gave up 3 bases, with 6 bases separating them. Germline CDR1 and CDR2: SGHRS and YFSETQ. The CDR3 DNA reads as TGCGCCAGCAGCTTGAGAGAGACAGATACGCAGTATTTT. Its translation is CASSLRETDTQYF.

This sequence joins TRBV11-2 and TRBJ2-7, with TRBD2 identical over 12 bases. The CDR3 has 15 amino acids. The germline gives CDR1 SGHAT, CDR2 FQNNGV. After removal of 3 bases from V and 2 bases from J, the junction contained 2 bases not matched to a gene. The CDR3 region has the DNA TGTGCCAGCAGCTTTGGGACTAGCGGGCCCTACGAGCAGTACTTC. This codes for CASSFGTSGPYEQYF. The full variable domain, completed using reference TRBV11-2 and TRBJ2-7, is EAGVAQSPRYKIIEKRQSVAFWCNPISGHATLYWYQQILGQGPKLLIQFQNNGVVDDSQLPKDRFSAERLKGVDSTLKIQPAKLEDSAVYLCASSFGTSGPYEQYFGPGTRLTVT.

Concerning this clone: The sample has other DNA sequences that encode this CDR3 too. This rearrangement joins TRBV6-1 to TRBJ1-4, with 7 bases fitting TRBD1. The trim removed 3 bases at V and 4 bases at J, leaving 2 bases unmatched. Per germline, CDR1 MNHNS and CDR2 SASEGT. The CDR3 spans 14 residues. The CDR3: CASSEGTDNEKLFF. DNA of the CDR3: TGTGCCAGCAGTGAGGGGACAGATAATGAAAAACTGTTTTTT.

The CDR3, as DNA: TGCAGTGCCCAAAAGGGACACCTGTATTTT. Translating it yields CSAQKGHLYF. The chain links TRBV20-1 to TRBJ2-3; a possible D gene is TRBD1 (6 bases). The CDR3 covers 10 residues. Trimming cost V 6 bases and J 14 bases, with 15 bases left between them. From germline, CDR1 is DFQATT and CDR2 SNEGSKA (reference sequence).

The V gene is TRBV10-1, the J gene TRBJ2-2; D uncertain. Germline CDR1 reads WNHNN; CDR2 reads SYGVQD (reference sequence). The CDR3 is 14 amino acids. Trimming left V 4 bases short and J 7 bases short, with 13 bases between. The CDR3: CASSGVVRLGELFF. The CDR3 DNA reads as TGCGCCAGCAGTGGGGTTGTCAGGCTCGGGGAGCTGTTTTTT.

The chain recombines TRBV6-1 with TRBJ2-7; tentatively, D is TRBD1 (6 bases). Trimming cost V 6 bases and J 3 bases, with 18 bases left between them. This CDR3 is built from 15 residues. Germline CDR1 reads MNHNS; CDR2 reads SASEGT. In DNA, the CDR3 is TGTGCCAGCAGCGGCAGGGTGGGGGCTATCTACGAGCAGTACTTC. Translating gives CASSGRVGAIYEQYF.

Turning to this clone: This CDR3 is also generated by other DNA sequences in the sample. The genes are TRBV19 and TRBJ2-6; D is perhaps TRBD1 (6 bases). V was shortened by 7 bases and J by 2 bases, with 9 bases between the two germline ends. Per the germline V gene, CDR1 is LNHDA and CDR2 is SQIVND (reference sequence). This CDR3 region has 14 residues. The CDR3 is CASTNRAGANVLTF. Written as DNA, the CDR3 is TGTGCCAGTACCAACAGGGCTGGGGCCAACGTCCTGACTTTC.

The chain combines TRBV10-3 with TRBJ2-3; D unresolved. The CDR3 has 15 amino acids. Germline CDR1 is ENHRY and CDR2 is SYGVKD. Trimming took off 1 base at V and 2 bases at J, with 10 bases between the two ends. This chain's CDR3 is CAISEFAALTDTQYF. CDR3 DNA sequence: TGTGCCATCAGTGAGTTTGCGGCCCTCACAGATACGCAGTATTTT.

The rearrangement links TRBV7-2 to TRBJ1-1; 9 nucleotides agree with TRBD1. Germline CDR1 reads SGHTA; CDR2 reads FQGNSA. J was trimmed by 10 bases and V by 3 bases; bases with no gene match: 9. CDR3 length equals 14 residues. The CDR3 DNA is TGTGCCAGCAGCTTCGGACGGACAGGGGATGGAGCTTTCTTT. Its protein product is CASSFGRTGDGAFF.

The chain carries TRBV11-2 and TRBJ2-7, with D uncertain. This CDR3 region has 17 residues. Germline-derived CDR1 and CDR2 are SGHAT and FQNNGV. Trimming removed 1 base at V and 3 bases at J, with 19 bases between. The CDR3: CASSLGSSTRPSYEQYF. The CDR3 bases are TGTGCCAGCAGCTTAGGGTCCAGCACGAGGCCCAGCTACGAGCAGTACTTC.

This rearrangement joins TRBV18 to TRBJ1-4; perhaps TRBD1 as D (5 bases). The germline V gene has CDR1 KGHSH and CDR2 LQKENI. This CDR3 contains 16 residues. V was trimmed by 5 bases and J by 12 bases, leaving 25 bases between them. This chain's CDR3 is CASSSQSGTAPAELFF. CDR3 DNA sequence: TGTGCCAGCTCAAGTCAATCCGGGACGGCTCCCGCAGAACTGTTTTTT.

This clone appeared a single time. This CDR3 reads CASRELGILEQFF. DNA for the CDR3: TGTGCCAGCAGGGAACTAGGAATCCTAGAGCAGTTCTTC. The chain is built from TRBV2 and TRBJ2-1; a weak D match, TRBD2 (5 bases). The CDR3 totals 13 residues. V lost 6 bases to trimming and J lost 10 bases, with 16 bases between them. Looked up from germline, CDR1 is SNHLY and CDR2 is FYNNEI.

This chain joins TRBV15 and TRBJ2-2; the D gene could be TRBD1 or TRBD2 (5 bases each). The germline V gene encodes CDR1 LNHNV and CDR2 YYDKDF (reference sequence). V was shortened by 0 bases and J by 4 bases, with 15 bases between the two germline ends. The CDR3 contains 17 residues. The CDR3 DNA reads TGTGCCACCAGCAGAGATCGTCCGGCCGGGGCCACCGGGGAGCTGTTTTTT. Translating it yields CATSRDRPAGATGELFF.

The chain is built from TRBV28 and TRBJ2-5; 8 bases agree with TRBD1. With 4 bases clipped from V and 3 bases from J, the junction kept 13 bases outside the gene matches. Germline CDR1 MDHEN, CDR2 SYDVKM. CDR3 length: 17 amino acids. The CDR3 loop is CASSYTLIHRGEETQYF. CDR3 DNA sequence: TGTGCCAGCAGTTATACCCTCATTCACAGGGGGGAAGAGACCCAGTACTTC.

Here the CDR3 DNA reads TGTGCCAGTAGTGACATCGCGGGAGGGGCCTACGAGCAGTACTTC. As protein: CASSDIAGGAYEQYF. The V and J genes are TRBV19 and TRBJ2-7, with 9 bases matching TRBD2. V shed 5 bases and J 2 bases; nucleotides not matched to a gene: 7. Germline CDR1 is LNHDA and CDR2 is SQIVND (reference sequence). The CDR3 has 15 amino acids.

The V call is TRBV29-1, the J call TRBJ2-7; D possibly corresponds to TRBD1 (5 bases). The CDR3 totals 13 residues. Per germline, CDR1 SQVTM and CDR2 ANQGSEA. V was cut by 4 bases and J by 3 bases, with 13 bases left in between. The chain's CDR3 is CSVVGTGDYEQYF. The CDR3 bases are TGCAGCGTTGTTGGTACAGGAGACTACGAGCAGTACTTC.